This TCR beta chain is from a study of Ad26.COV2.S vaccination and SARS-CoV-2 variants. Sequencing was performed with immunoSEQ multiplex PCR; in TCRdb, only in-frame clones are kept and a portion is missing. The sample contains fewer than 900,000 clones, more than 80% of which appear only once. Trimming stripped 0 bases from V and 5 bases from J, with 20 bases between. The CDR3 covers 16 residues. Germline lookup yields CDR1 GTSNPN and CDR2 SVGIG (reference sequence). The treatment denotes: roughly 18 received Ad26.COV2.S at low or high dose, single or two shots; about 5 received placebo; per-sample allocation not given. Vaccine and placebo recipients were sampled on day 63 after the first injection.

The chain combines TRBV30 with TRBJ2-7, with D perhaps TRBD2 (6 bases). The TCR originated in a person between 18 and 60 years old who received the Ad26.COV2.S COVID-19 vaccine or a placebo. Sequencing was performed on peripheral blood, taken in a trial of Ad26.COV2.S vaccine versus placebo. The CDR3 is CAWSVLRPAGEHEQYF. The CDR3 DNA reads as TGTGCCTGGAGTGTACTCCGTCCAGCGGGTGAGCACGAGCAGTACTTC.